This T cell receptor beta chain derives from a study of T cell changes during pregnancy in multiple sclerosis. Germline CDR1 is MNHEY and CDR2 is SMNVEV (reference sequence). V was clipped by 2 bases and J by 4 bases, with 17 bases between them. The CDR3 runs 17 residues. Clones were sequenced by immunoSEQ multiplex PCR, and TCRdb holds only the in-frame ones, with some missing. The sample consists of tens of thousands of clones, 80% to 90% of them appearing once. Here the sequenced sample was CD4+ T cells from peripheral blood mononuclear cells, taken in the first trimester of pregnancy. The TCR was taken from a female donor with multiple sclerosis, enrolled in a pregnancy study. The chain links TRBV27 to TRBJ2-2; D is possibly TRBD2 (5 bases). CDR3 sequence: CASSLRASLLGTGELFF. The CDR3 DNA sequence: TGTGCCAGCAGTTTAAGGGCTAGCCTCCTGGGCACCGGGGAGCTGTTTTTT.